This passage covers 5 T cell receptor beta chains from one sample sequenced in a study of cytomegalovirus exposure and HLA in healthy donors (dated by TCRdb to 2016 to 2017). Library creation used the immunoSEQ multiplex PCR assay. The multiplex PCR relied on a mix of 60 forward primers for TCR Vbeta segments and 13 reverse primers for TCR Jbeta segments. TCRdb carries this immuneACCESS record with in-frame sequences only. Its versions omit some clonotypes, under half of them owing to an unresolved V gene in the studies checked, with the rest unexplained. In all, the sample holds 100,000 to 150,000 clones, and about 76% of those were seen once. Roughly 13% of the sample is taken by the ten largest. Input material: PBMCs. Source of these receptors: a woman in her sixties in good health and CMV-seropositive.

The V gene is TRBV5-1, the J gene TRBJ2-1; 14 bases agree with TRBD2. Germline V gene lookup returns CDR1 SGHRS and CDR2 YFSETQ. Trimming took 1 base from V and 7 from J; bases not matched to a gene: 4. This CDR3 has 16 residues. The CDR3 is CASSLRTSGGTNEQFF. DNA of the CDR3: TGCGCCAGCAGCTTGAGGACTAGCGGGGGGACAAATGAGCAGTTCTTC.

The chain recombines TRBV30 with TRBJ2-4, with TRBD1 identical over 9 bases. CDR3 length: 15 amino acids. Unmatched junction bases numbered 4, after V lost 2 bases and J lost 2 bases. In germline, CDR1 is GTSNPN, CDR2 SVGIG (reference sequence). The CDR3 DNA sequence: TGTGCCTGGAGTACGGGACAGGGATCCAAAAACATTCAGTACTTC. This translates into CAWSTGQGSKNIQYF. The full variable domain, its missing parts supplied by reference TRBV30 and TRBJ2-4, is SQTIHQWPATLVQPVGSPLSLECTVEGTSNPNLYWYRQAAGRGLQLLFYSVGIGQISSEVPQNLSASRPQDRQFILSSKKLLLSDSGFYLCAWSTGQGSKNIQYFGAGTRLSVL.

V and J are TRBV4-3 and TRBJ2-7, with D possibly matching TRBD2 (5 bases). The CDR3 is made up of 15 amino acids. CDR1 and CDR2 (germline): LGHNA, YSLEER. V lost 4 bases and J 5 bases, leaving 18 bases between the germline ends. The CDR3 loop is CASSPATRAVDEQYF. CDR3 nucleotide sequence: TGCGCCAGCAGCCCTGCCACTAGGGCGGTGGACGAGCAGTACTTC.

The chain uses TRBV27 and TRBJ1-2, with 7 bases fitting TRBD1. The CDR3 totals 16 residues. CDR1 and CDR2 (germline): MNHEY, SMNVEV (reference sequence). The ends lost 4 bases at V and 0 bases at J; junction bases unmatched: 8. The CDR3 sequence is CASSSNNGQANYGYTF. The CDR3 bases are TGTGCCAGCAGTTCCAATAACGGACAGGCTAACTATGGCTACACCTTC.

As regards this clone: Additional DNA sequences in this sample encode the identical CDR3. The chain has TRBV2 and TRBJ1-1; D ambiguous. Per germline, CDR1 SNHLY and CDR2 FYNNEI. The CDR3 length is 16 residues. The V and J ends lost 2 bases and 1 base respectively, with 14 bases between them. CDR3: CASSEISGYGNTEAFF. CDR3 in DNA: TGTGCCAGCAGTGAAATTTCGGGATATGGGAACACTGAAGCTTTCTTT.